A selection of T cell receptor beta chains follows, all from one sample in a study of early T cells in non-severe SARS-CoV-2 infection. Each CDR3 protein is one row after TCRdb ran MiXCR on the 5' RACE reads. The repertoire has about 46,000 distinct CDR3 sequences, approximately 5.9% of them found once; the top ten carry about 4.9%. The input for sequencing was whole blood, taken at baseline. The receptors originated from an adult who was a healthcare worker with PCR-confirmed SARS-CoV-2 infection or an uninfected control (not recorded which). Both conserved end residues are part of each CDR3. D genes are given only for firm matches. For some rows the clone size is stated as once, few or many, or as a class when expanded; others skip it.

j_call v_call d_call clone_size cdr3_aa cdr3_nt
TRBJ2-7 TRBV7-9 TRBD1 NA CANSSPRGQPNTYEQYF TGTGCCAACAGCTCACCGAGGGGACAGCCTAACACCTACGAGCAGTACTTC
TRBJ2-7 TRBV30 TRBD1 many CAWSVQGIQGQYF TGTGCCTGGAGTGTACAGGGGATACAGGGGCAGTACTTC
TRBJ2-5 TRBV15 NA many CATSTRGETQYF TGTGCCACCAGCACGCGTGGGGAGACCCAGTACTTC
TRBJ2-1 TRBV7-6 TRBD2 NA CASSLGLAGSNEQFF TGTGCCAGCAGCCTGGGACTAGCGGGATCCAATGAGCAGTTCTTC
TRBJ2-5 TRBV4-1 NA many CASSQTGQRQETQYF TGCGCCAGCAGCCAAACCGGACAGCGACAAGAGACCCAGTACTTC
TRBJ2-5 TRBV19 TRBD2 many CASSITAGAIGGTQYF TGTGCCAGTAGTATAACGGCGGGAGCAATAGGTGGGACCCAGTACTTC
TRBJ2-3 TRBV28 NA NA CASSLSGGANTDTQYF TGTGCCAGCAGTTTAAGTGGGGGCGCCAACACAGATACGCAGTATTTT
TRBJ2-7 TRBV6-2/TRBV6-3 NA NA CASGRTNEQYF TGTGCCAGCGGGAGAACCAACGAGCAGTACTTC
TRBJ2-7 TRBV7-9 TRBD1 few CASSSSSYRGNEQYF TGTGCCAGCAGCTCTAGTTCATACAGGGGCAACGAGCAGTACTTC
TRBJ2-7 TRBV27 TRBD2 many CASSTQEGLAAYEQYF TGTGCCAGCAGTACCCAGGAGGGACTAGCGGCCTACGAGCAGTACTTC
TRBJ2-6 TRBV2 TRBD1 few CASSVQGITGANVLTF TGTGCCAGCAGTGTACAGGGGATTACGGGGGCCAACGTCCTGACTTTC
TRBJ2-1 TRBV5-1 NA NA CASSPGREYSYNEQFF TGCGCCAGCAGTCCTGGTCGTGAGTACTCCTACAATGAGCAGTTCTTC
TRBJ2-7 TRBV28 NA many CASSLHGDRSYEQYF TGTGCCAGCAGTTTACATGGCGACCGCTCCTACGAGCAGTACTTC
TRBJ1-2 TRBV20-1 NA many CSARTQWTAPYGYTF TGCAGTGCTAGGACCCAGTGGACAGCGCCCTATGGCTACACCTTC
TRBJ1-1 TRBV5-1 NA many CASSLELGARTEAFF TGCGCCAGCAGCTTGGAACTGGGGGCAAGGACTGAAGCTTTCTTT
TRBJ2-7 TRBV9 NA many CASSPTGVYEQYF TGTGCCAGCAGCCCGACAGGAGTTTACGAGCAGTACTTC
TRBJ2-7 TRBV3-2 NA NA CASSQVRGAREQYF TGTGCCAGCAGCCAAGTGCGGGGGGCGCGGGAGCAGTACTTC
TRBJ2-3 TRBV5-6 TRBD2 many CASRGRAADTQYF TGTGCCAGCAGGGGGAGGGCCGCAGATACGCAGTATTTT
TRBJ1-1 TRBV15 NA many CATSRDRWGRANTEAFF TGTGCCACCAGCAGAGATCGGTGGGGGAGGGCCAACACTGAAGCTTTCTTT
TRBJ2-7 TRBV4-1 NA many CASSQFQPGFYEQYF TGCGCCAGCAGCCAATTCCAACCTGGGTTCTACGAGCAGTACTTC
TRBJ2-5 TRBV12-3/TRBV12-4 TRBD1 many CASSLAGTAYQETQYF TGTGCCAGCAGTTTAGCCGGGACAGCCTACCAAGAGACCCAGTACTTC
TRBJ1-2 TRBV6-5 TRBD1 NA CASSYSYPGQGASNYGYTF TGTGCCAGCAGTTACTCTTATCCGGGACAGGGGGCGAGTAACTATGGCTACACCTTC
TRBJ2-1 TRBV28 NA many CASSLMGQGGDNEQFF TGTGCCAGCAGTTTGATGGGGCAGGGGGGGGACAATGAGCAGTTCTTC
TRBJ1-1 TRBV7-8 TRBD1 many CASSTTGLTEAFF TGTGCCAGCAGCACGACAGGGCTTACTGAAGCTTTCTTT
TRBJ1-5 TRBV28 NA few CASSLFRGNQPQHF TGTGCCAGCAGTTTATTCCGGGGCAATCAGCCCCAGCATTTT
TRBJ2-2 TRBV7-9 TRBD2 many CASSSPIAGEDGELFF TGTGCCAGCAGCTCGCCAATAGCGGGAGAGGACGGGGAGCTGTTTTTT
TRBJ2-3 TRBV6-4 TRBD2 NA CASSPAGTSGTDTQYF TGTGCCAGCAGCCCAGCCGGGACTAGCGGCACAGATACGCAGTATTTT
TRBJ1-1 TRBV20-1 TRBD1 many CSARGTANTEAFF TGCAGTGCTAGGGGGACAGCGAACACTGAAGCTTTCTTT
TRBJ2-2 TRBV7-3 TRBD2 few CASSLTGGLAFTGELFF TGTGCCAGCAGCTTAACGGGGGGACTAGCATTCACCGGGGAGCTGTTTTTT
TRBJ2-3 TRBV5-4 NA NA CASSRPGDTQYF TGTGCCAGCAGCAGACCCGGAGATACGCAGTATTTT
TRBJ2-5 TRBV3-1 NA NA CASSQGRALTVVETQYF TGTGCCAGCAGCCAAGGCCGCGCACTGACGGTGGTAGAGACCCAGTACTTC
TRBJ2-2 TRBV5-4 TRBD2 many CASSYTSGPTGELFF TGTGCCAGCAGCTACACTAGCGGTCCCACCGGGGAGCTGTTTTTT
TRBJ2-5 TRBV10-3 NA few CAIGQGYQETQYF TGTGCCATCGGCCAGGGCTACCAAGAGACCCAGTACTTC
TRBJ1-1 TRBV20-1 TRBD1 many CSAREGTVTEAFF TGCAGTGCTAGAGAGGGGACAGTCACTGAAGCTTTCTTT
TRBJ2-3 TRBV10-3 TRBD1 NA CAINPTGVGTDTQYF TGTGCCATCAATCCAACAGGGGTGGGCACAGATACGCAGTATTTT
TRBJ2-5 TRBV20-1 TRBD2 few CSARDISGRAETQYF TGCAGTGCTAGAGATATTAGCGGGAGAGCAGAGACCCAGTACTTC
TRBJ2-5 TRBV28 NA many CASSSDPPFGETQYF TGTGCCAGCAGTTCCGATCCCCCGTTTGGGGAGACCCAGTACTTC
TRBJ2-2 TRBV4-1 NA few CASSQDPLTGLNTGELFF TGCGCCAGCAGCCAAGATCCCCTCACAGGGTTGAACACCGGGGAGCTGTTTTTT
TRBJ2-1 TRBV18 NA many CASSPGPDNEQFF TGTGCCAGCTCACCGGGGCCTGACAATGAGCAGTTCTTC